This T cell receptor beta chain was recovered during a study of blood T cell repertoires in COVID-19. Some clones are missing from TCRdb's copy, which holds only in-frame ones; the method was immunoSEQ multiplex PCR. The sample yields some 400,000 clones, more than 80% seen once. This CDR3 has 16 residues. V lost 3 bases, J lost 0 bases, and 12 bases lay in between. Germline V gene sequence: CDR1 KGHSH, CDR2 LQKENI. Remarks on this clone: This specimen includes other DNA sequences encoding the same CDR3.

The study drew participants aged about 18 to 95 years from roughly 25 US areas. Cohort 3 donors counted as recovered after two negative PCRs, clearance, or resolved symptoms. This chain joins TRBV18 and TRBJ1-3, with a possible D match to TRBD1 (5 bases). Material for sequencing was PBMCs or T cells enriched from blood (not recorded which). The receptor's source is a man aged 25 to 40 who had recovered from COVID-19. Here the CDR3 DNA reads TGTGCCAGCTCACCCTCGCAGGGTAGCTCTGGAAACACCATATATTTT. As protein: CASSPSQGSSGNTIYF.